The clone carrying this T cell receptor beta chain was recorded once. The ends were cut back, 4 bases at V and 6 bases at J, with 16 bases in the middle. Germline CDR1 reads SGHDT; CDR2 reads YYEEEE. This CDR3 has 15 amino acids. This record comes from a study of control samples from healthy donors and cancer patients. Sequenced by immunoSEQ multiplex PCR; TCRdb stores in-frame clones only, minus some. Among 90,000 to 100,000 clones listed, approximately 81% were seen once. The material sequenced was blood. The TCR was taken from a woman aged 30 to 39 in good health. This chain links TRBV5-6 with TRBJ1-4; the D gene is possibly TRBD1 (6 bases). CDR3 sequence: CASSQRTAFYEKLFF. CDR3 DNA: TGTGCCAGCAGCCAGCGGACAGCTTTTTATGAAAAACTGTTTTTT.